This passage covers 27 T cell receptor beta chains from one sample sequenced in a study of shared clonotypes between healthy human individuals. TCRdb's copy holds only in-frame clones and misses some; the assay was immunoSEQ multiplex PCR. The data show roughly 2.4 million clones, 90% to 96% seen once. The sample consisted of naive CD4+ T cells sorted from blood. Subset indicated: CD45RA+ positively selected. The receptors were gathered from a man aged 18 to 29 in good health.

Turning to this clone: The same CDR3 is also encoded by other DNA sequences in this sample. The V call is TRBV7-9, the J call TRBJ1-1, with 7 bases identical to TRBD1. The CDR3 length is 14 residues. Per germline, CDR1 SEHNR and CDR2 FQNEAQ (reference sequence). V was pared by 4 bases and J by 0 bases, with 2 bases of the junction left unmatched. Here the CDR3 DNA reads TGTGCCAGCAGCTCCACAGGGGTGAACACTGAAGCTTTCTTT. This translates into CASSSTGVNTEAFF.

This chain joins TRBV18 and TRBJ2-7, with TRBD2 matching over 8 bases. The CDR3 sequence is 13 residues long. Trimming removed 3 bases from V and 5 bases from J; junction bases left unmatched: 3. CDR1 and CDR2 (germline): KGHSH, LQKENI. CDR3 sequence: CASSPGTRNEQYF. DNA for the CDR3: TGTGCCAGCTCACCCGGGACTAGGAACGAGCAGTACTTC.

V usage is TRBV6-5 and J usage is TRBJ2-7; D unclear. The CDR3 runs 16 residues. Trimming shortened V by 2 bases and J by 1 base, and 15 bases separated the two germline ends. CDR1 and CDR2 from the germline V gene are MNHEY and SVGAGI. This CDR3 is CASSYTGRPYSYEQYF. As DNA, the CDR3 is TGTGCCAGCAGTTACACCGGACGGCCGTATTCCTACGAGCAGTACTTC.

The V gene is TRBV7-2, the J gene TRBJ2-1, with a weak D call TRBD2 (5 bases). The CDR3 contains 16 residues. V lost 0 bases and J 4 bases, leaving 13 bases between the germline ends. The germline CDR1 and CDR2 sequences are SGHTA and FQGNSA. CDR3 loop: CASSLARGSWYNEQFF. The CDR3 region has the DNA TGTGCCAGCAGCTTAGCCAGAGGGAGTTGGTACAATGAGCAGTTCTTC.

The rearrangement joins TRBV7-9 to TRBJ2-1, with D tentatively TRBD2 (5 bases). Per germline, CDR1 SEHNR and CDR2 FQNEAQ (reference sequence). The V end lost 0 bases, the J end lost 0 bases, and 15 bases lay between the germline ends. This CDR3 contains 18 residues. CDR3 sequence: CASSLALAGVGSYNEQFF. The CDR3 nucleotides are TGTGCCAGCAGCTTAGCCCTTGCGGGTGTAGGCTCCTACAATGAGCAGTTCTTC.

The genes are TRBV9 and TRBJ1-2; 10 nucleotides match TRBD1. This CDR3 has 14 amino acids. The V gene end was trimmed by 3 bases and the J gene end by 6 bases; junction bases not matched to a gene: 5. Germline loops: CDR1 SGDLS, CDR2 YYNGEE. The CDR3 region has the DNA TGTGCCAGCAGCGGACTGGACAGGGGGGATGGCTACACCTTC. It translates to CASSGLDRGDGYTF. Drawing the rest from reference TRBV9 and TRBJ1-2, the complete variable domain is DSGVTQTPKHLITATGQRVTLRCSPRSGDLSVYWYQQSLDQGLQFLIQYYNGEERAKGNILERFSAQQFPDLHSELNLSSLELGDSALYFCASSGLDRGDGYTFGSGTRLTVV.

About this clone itself: Other DNA sequences in this sample translate to the same CDR3. This chain uses TRBV29-1 with TRBJ1-5, with D possibly TRBD1 on 5 matching bases. The CDR3 contains 13 residues. Germline V gives CDR1 SQVTM, CDR2 ANQGSEA. Trimming cost V 3 bases and J 2 bases, with 8 bases left between them. DNA for the CDR3: TGCAGCGTTGAGGTAGGGGGCAATCAGCCCCAGCATTTT. Encoded protein: CSVEVGGNQPQHF.

The chain uses TRBV6-1 and TRBJ2-7; D unresolved. The CDR3 extends over 13 amino acids. Trimming removed 4 bases from V and 2 bases from J, with 9 bases in between. Germline-derived CDR1 and CDR2 are MNHNS and SASEGT. The CDR3, as DNA: TGTGCCAGCAGTGCCGTCCGGACCTACGAGCAGTACTTC. It yields the protein CASSAVRTYEQYF.

The gene calls are TRBV19 and TRBJ1-5; 8 nucleotides match TRBD1. The CDR3 sequence is 17 residues long. The germline CDR1 and CDR2 sequences are LNHDA and SQIVND (reference sequence). V dropped 3 bases and J dropped 2; count of bases not matched to a gene: 9. The CDR3 region has the DNA TGTGCCAGTAGTATCAGGCAGGGGGCTCCGGGCAATCAGCCCCAGCATTTT. Protein sequence: CASSIRQGAPGNQPQHF.

The chain couples TRBV25-1 to TRBJ2-7, with TRBD1 identical over 8 bases. Germline loops: CDR1 MGHDK, CDR2 SYGVNS. V shed 4 bases, J shed 4 bases, and the junction held 6 bases outside the gene matches. The CDR3 totals 14 residues. This CDR3 reads CASSGRDRPYEQYF. DNA of the CDR3: TGTGCCAGCAGTGGCCGGGACAGGCCGTACGAGCAGTACTTC.

The chain links TRBV5-1 to TRBJ1-1; tentative D call: TRBD1 (5 bases). CDR3 length equals 13 residues. The V gene's germline CDR1 is SGHRS and CDR2 YFSETQ. V lost 10 bases and J lost 5, with 18 bases in between. CDR3 coding DNA: TGCGCCTCCAGGCCGGGGGTTGGGACTGAAGCTTTCTTT. This gives the protein CASRPGVGTEAFF.

The chain links TRBV5-1 to TRBJ1-1; D might be TRBD1 (6 bases). The CDR3 runs 14 residues. V dropped 0 bases and J dropped 2 bases, with 8 bases sitting between them. Germline V CDR1 and CDR2: SGHRS, YFSETQ. CDR3 loop: CASSLGDTNTEAFF. CDR3 DNA sequence: TGCGCCAGCAGCTTGGGGGACACCAACACTGAAGCTTTCTTT.

This chain joins TRBV11-2 and TRBJ2-1; D not certain. This CDR3 comprises 13 residues. Germline V gives CDR1 SGHAT, CDR2 FQNNGV. The V end was cut by 9 bases, the J end by 7 bases, with 16 bases between. The CDR3 region is CASTVGQINEQFF. The CDR3 DNA reads as TGTGCCAGTACGGTAGGCCAGATTAATGAGCAGTTCTTC.

The V and J genes are TRBV18 and TRBJ1-1, with TRBD1 as a possible D gene (6 bases). The CDR3 has 13 residues. Germline V CDR1 and CDR2: KGHSH, LQKENI. Trimming removed 7 bases at V and 1 base at J, with 10 bases between. CDR3 region: CASFQGPNTEAFF. The CDR3 DNA sequence: TGTGCCAGCTTCCAGGGGCCGAACACTGAAGCTTTCTTT.

The rearrangement uses TRBV10-3 and TRBJ1-2; D possibly corresponds to TRBD1 (5 bases). Germline V gene data show CDR1 as ENHRY and CDR2 as SYGVKD. The CDR3 is 15 residues long. V was cut by 2 bases and J by 4 bases, with 14 bases left in between. The CDR3 coding sequence is TGTGCCATCAGTGAGAGCCAGAGGGGAGGCTATGGCTACACCTTC. Translating it yields CAISESQRGGYGYTF.

This chain uses TRBV6-5 with TRBJ2-7; 8 bases match TRBD1. The CDR3 sequence is 14 residues long. After removal of 5 bases from V and 2 bases from J, the junction contained 5 bases not matched to a gene. Germline CDR1 and CDR2: MNHEY and SVGAGI. The CDR3 is CASSPYRGTYEQYF. The CDR3 region has the DNA TGTGCCAGCAGTCCATACAGGGGGACCTACGAGCAGTACTTC.

V usage is TRBV28 and J usage is TRBJ1-3; D not resolved. V was cut by 10 bases and J by 2 bases, with 15 bases left in between. CDR1 is MDHEN, CDR2 SYDVKM, per germline. CDR3 length: 14 amino acids. The CDR3: CATLSSRAGNTIYF. The CDR3 coding sequence is TGTGCCACCCTATCCTCAAGGGCTGGAAACACCATATATTTT.

V and J are TRBV4-3 and TRBJ2-7; TRBD2 agrees at 10 bases. The CDR3 sequence is 13 residues long. Trimming cost V 3 bases and J 7 bases; bases outside gene matches: 3. Germline-derived CDR1 and CDR2 are LGHNA and YSLEER. The CDR3 region has the DNA TGCGCCAGCAGCCAGTTGACTAGCGGGGAGCAGTACTTC. This gives the protein CASSQLTSGEQYF.

This chain joins TRBV2 and TRBJ1-1; D call uncertain. Germline CDR1 SNHLY, CDR2 FYNNEI. The CDR3 totals 12 residues. Trimming removed 6 bases from V and 4 bases from J, with 9 bases in between. The CDR3 here is CASRGWGTEAFF. In DNA, the CDR3 is TGTGCCAGCAGGGGGTGGGGCACTGAAGCTTTCTTT. Using reference TRBV2 and TRBJ1-1 for the parts outside the CDR3, the full variable domain is EPEVTQTPSHQVTQMGQEVILRCVPISNHLYFYWYRQILGQKVEFLVSFYNNEISEKSEIFDDQFSVERPDGSNFTLKIRSTKLEDSAMYFCASRGWGTEAFFGQGTRLTVV.

The chain links TRBV1 to TRBJ2-7; no check of the table's D call, TRBD2, against the DNA was made. TRBV1 is given as a pseudogene. The CDR3 length is 12 residues. The CDR3 bases are TGCACCAGCAGCCAAGGCGGCTACGAGCAGTACTTC. It is translated as CTSSQGGYEQYF.

The V call is TRBV6-6, the J call TRBJ2-5; D unclear. V was cut by 0 bases and J by 1 base, with 9 bases left in between. This CDR3 has 15 residues. Germline V lookup: CDR1 MNHNY, CDR2 SVGAGI (reference sequence). CDR3 amino acids: CASSYSQHTQETQYF. The CDR3 DNA reads as TGTGCCAGCAGTTACTCGCAACATACCCAAGAGACCCAGTACTTC.

V gene TRBV2 combines with J gene TRBJ1-6; D is uncertain. V dropped 8 bases and J dropped 4 bases, with 9 bases sitting between them. The length of the CDR3 is 13 residues. The germline V gene has CDR1 SNHLY and CDR2 FYNNEI. CDR3 bases: TGTGCCAGCGAGGCAGATTATAATTCACCCCTCCACTTT. It encodes CASEADYNSPLHF.

About this clone: This sample also contains other DNA sequences that code for the same CDR3. CDR3 DNA sequence: TGTGCCAGCAGGGGACAGTTAGCTTTCTTT. Residues: CASRGQLAFF. This rearrangement joins TRBV6-1 to TRBJ1-1; 7 nucleotides align to TRBD1. J was trimmed by 10 bases and V by 6 bases; bases with no gene match: 2. Germline V CDR1 and CDR2: MNHNS, SASEGT. The CDR3 covers 10 residues.

The chain links TRBV9 to TRBJ2-3, with a tentative D call TRBD2 (6 bases). With 0 bases removed from V and 1 base from J, the gap between germline ends came to 12 bases. The CDR3 is 16 residues long. The germline CDR1 and CDR2 sequences are SGDLS and YYNGEE. The CDR3 is CASSVDGGARTDTQYF. In DNA, the CDR3 is TGTGCCAGCAGCGTAGATGGCGGGGCTCGCACAGATACGCAGTATTTT.

For the CDR3, the DNA is TGCGCCAGCAGCTTGGAGGGCGGGCTGGGGAGAGATACGCAGTATTTT. Its translation: CASSLEGGLGRDTQYF. The gene calls are TRBV5-1 and TRBJ2-3, with D perhaps matching TRBD2 (5 bases). With 0 bases removed from V and 5 bases from J, the gap between germline ends came to 16 bases. The CDR3 is 16 residues long. The V gene's germline CDR1 is SGHRS and CDR2 YFSETQ.

The chain has TRBV7-2 and TRBJ2-7; D is perhaps TRBD2 (7 bases). Looked up from germline, CDR1 is SGHTA and CDR2 is FQGNSA. CDR3 size: 15 residues. Trimming left V 6 bases short and J 4 bases short, with 19 bases between. The CDR3 DNA is TGTGCCAGCAGTCCCCTTGGGGGGGCCTCTTACGAGCAGTACTTC. Protein product: CASSPLGGASYEQYF.

V is TRBV5-1 and J is TRBJ2-7; D tentatively reads TRBD1 or TRBD2 (5 bases each). Germline-derived CDR1 and CDR2 are SGHRS and YFSETQ. The CDR3 has 14 residues. Trimming took off 2 bases at V and 3 bases at J, with 12 bases between the two ends. The CDR3 is CASSFRGSYYEQYF. As DNA, the CDR3 is TGCGCCAGCAGCTTTCGGGGCAGCTACTACGAGCAGTACTTC.